This record looks at one T cell receptor (beta chain) sequence and its context. The entry originates in a study of T cell changes during pregnancy in multiple sclerosis. The CDR3 is 15 amino acids. Germline-derived CDR1 and CDR2 are MGHDK and SYGVNS. The germline V and J ends were trimmed by 5 bases and 8 bases, with 21 bases remaining between them. This table comes from immunoSEQ multiplex PCR, and its TCRdb copy is limited to in-frame clones, with some not included. The profile shows around 65,000 clones, roughly 90% of them singletons. The chain links TRBV25-1 to TRBJ1-1, with D perhaps TRBD1 (5 bases). This clonotype was obtained from a female donor with multiple sclerosis, enrolled in a pregnancy study. Sequenced here: peripheral blood, sampled in the first trimester of pregnancy. The CDR3 coding sequence is TGTGCCAGCAGTAAAACCGCCTCTTGGGCAGGGGAAGCTTTCTTT. Translation gives CASSKTASWAGEAFF.